The 11 T cell receptor beta chains in this list originate from one sample, sequenced in a study of OX40 agonist ivuxolimab in advanced cancers. Libraries were prepared by immunoSEQ multiplex PCR; TCRdb keeps only in-frame clonotypes and omits some of them. The repertoire holds 50,000 to 65,000 clones, with about nine tenths as singletons. The source material was CD4+ or CD8+ T cells sorted from blood, sampled in a trial of the OX40 agonist ivuxolimab. All receptors come from an adult with an advanced solid tumor such as melanoma, head and neck, liver or kidney cancer.

This clone was counted only a few times. The chain uses TRBV2 and TRBJ2-2; D remains ambiguous. The V gene lost 6 bases and the J gene lost 0 bases, with 11 bases spanning the gap. In germline, CDR1 is SNHLY, CDR2 FYNNEI. CDR3 length: 15 amino acids. The DNA of the CDR3 is TGTGCCAGCAGCCGGATGACATCGAACACCGGGGAGCTGTTTTTT. Protein sequence: CASSRMTSNTGELFF.

The chain joins TRBV11-2 to TRBJ2-7, with D tentatively TRBD1 or TRBD2 (5 bases each). Trimming stripped 1 base from V and 1 base from J, with 11 bases between. The CDR3 runs to 15 residues. Germline CDR1 is SGHAT and CDR2 is FQNNGV. Written as DNA, the CDR3 is TGTGCCAGCAGCTTAGGGACGGGGCGGTCCTACGAGCAGTACTTC. This sequence encodes CASSLGTGRSYEQYF.

The chain recombines TRBV2 with TRBJ1-6, with D possibly being TRBD1 (6 bases). Germline CDR1 SNHLY, CDR2 FYNNEI. The CDR3 totals 15 residues. V lost 3 bases, J lost 8 bases, and 14 bases lay in between. Here the CDR3 reads CASSERGGQDSPLHF. Written as DNA, the CDR3 is TGTGCCAGCAGTGAGAGGGGGGGCCAGGATTCACCCCTCCACTTT.

The chain combines TRBV10-3 with TRBJ1-3, with D tentatively TRBD1 (5 bases). V was cut by 10 bases and J by 0 bases, with 16 bases left in between. The CDR3 sequence is 15 residues long. Germline V lookup: CDR1 ENHRY, CDR2 SYGVKD. The CDR3 is CASSGGGNSGNTIYF. CDR3 bases: TGTGCCAGCTCCGGGGGGGGGAACTCTGGAAACACCATATATTTT.

The chain joins TRBV14 to TRBJ1-6; TRBD1 matches at 7 bases. This CDR3 contains 13 residues. Per the germline V gene, CDR1 is SGHDN and CDR2 is FVKESK. J lost 8 bases, V lost 6 bases, and 4 bases had no gene match. The CDR3 is CASSGRGDSPLHF. The CDR3 coding sequence is TGTGCCAGCAGTGGCAGGGGGGATTCACCCCTCCACTTT. Full variable domain (remainder filled in from reference TRBV14 and TRBJ1-6): EAGVTQFPSHSVIEKGQTVTLRCDPISGHDNLYWYRRVMGKEIKFLLHFVKESKQDESGMPNNRFLAERTGGTYSTLKVQPAELEDSGVYFCASSGRGDSPLHFGNGTRLTVT.

The chain couples TRBV5-1 to TRBJ2-5; 10 nucleotides match TRBD2. V trimming: 0 bases; J trimming: 5 bases; junction bases outside the gene matches: 10. Per the germline V gene, CDR1 is SGHRS and CDR2 is YFSETQ. The CDR3 spans 17 residues. As DNA, the CDR3 is TGCGCCAGCAGCTTGGTTCGGCTAGCGGGGGCTCGGGAGACCCAGTACTTC. Protein product: CASSLVRLAGARETQYF.

The chain combines TRBV7-2 with TRBJ1-6; D might be TRBD1 (6 bases). The CDR3 consists of 16 residues. CDR1 is SGHTA and CDR2 is FQGNSA in the germline V gene. The V and J ends lost 6 bases and 0 bases respectively, with 12 bases between them. The CDR3 bases are TGTGCCAGCAGAGGGACACCTAGCTCCTATAATTCACCCCTCCACTTT. It specifies CASRGTPSSYNSPLHF.

The chain is built from TRBV5-1 and TRBJ1-4; D is unclear. V was clipped by 4 bases and J by 5 bases, with 15 bases between them. CDR1 is SGHRS, CDR2 YFSETQ, per germline. The CDR3 totals 15 residues. The chain's CDR3 is CASSIGTDPNEKLFF. CDR3 DNA: TGCGCCAGCAGCATCGGTACGGATCCAAATGAAAAACTGTTTTTT. The complete variable domain, with remaining parts taken from reference TRBV5-1 and TRBJ1-4, reads KAGVTQTPRYLIKTRGQQVTLSCSPISGHRSVSWYQQTPGQGLQFLFEYFSETQRNKGNFPGRFSGRQFSNSRSEMNVSTLELGDSALYLCASSIGTDPNEKLFFGSGTQLSVL.

V gene TRBV6-1 combines with J gene TRBJ1-1; the D is unclear. The CDR3 runs 13 residues. V shed 4 bases and J shed 3 bases, with 9 bases lying between them. The germline CDR1 and CDR2 sequences are MNHNS and SASEGT. CDR3 coding DNA: TGTGCCAGCAGTGTTGAAACCTACACTGAAGCTTTCTTT. It yields the protein CASSVETYTEAFF.

V usage is TRBV5-3 and J usage is TRBJ2-5; D is possibly TRBD2 (5 bases). TRBV5-3 qualifies as an ORF whose function is uncertain. The CDR3 is 16 residues long. Trimming shortened V by 0 bases and J by 2 bases, and 14 bases separated the two germline ends. The CDR3 coding sequence is TGTGCCAGAAGCTTGGCCTCACGGGGTTTACAAGAGACCCAGTACTTC. It yields the protein CARSLASRGLQETQYF.

The chain uses TRBV5-4 and TRBJ2-7; D is possibly TRBD2 (7 bases). CDR1 is SGHNT and CDR2 is YYREEE in the germline V gene (reference sequence). The V and J ends lost 0 bases and 1 base respectively, with 11 bases between them. CDR3 size: 15 residues. Here the CDR3 DNA reads TGTGCCAGCAGCTTGGGAGGGGGGGGATCCTACGAGCAGTACTTC. This sequence encodes CASSLGGGGSYEQYF.